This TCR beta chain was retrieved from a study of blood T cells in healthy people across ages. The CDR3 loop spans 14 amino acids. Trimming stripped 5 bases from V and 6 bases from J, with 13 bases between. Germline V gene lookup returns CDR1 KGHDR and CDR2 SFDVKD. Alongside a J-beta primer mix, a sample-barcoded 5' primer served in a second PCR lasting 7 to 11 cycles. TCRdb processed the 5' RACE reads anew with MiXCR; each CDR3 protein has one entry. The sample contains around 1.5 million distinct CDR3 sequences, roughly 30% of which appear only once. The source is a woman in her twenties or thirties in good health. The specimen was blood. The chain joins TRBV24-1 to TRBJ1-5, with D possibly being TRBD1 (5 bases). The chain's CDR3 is CATSARDIGQPQHF. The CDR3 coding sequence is TGTGCCACCAGTGCCAGGGATATAGGTCAGCCCCAGCATTTT.